What follows are 29 T cell receptor beta chains derived from one specimen sequenced in a study of T-cell memory formation after mild COVID-19. Each CDR3 protein is one row after TCRdb ran MiXCR on the 5' RACE reads. This sample has 340,000 or so distinct CDR3 sequences, with about an eighth found just once. Sequenced: PBMCs or a T cell subset sorted from them (not recorded which). The origin of the receptors is a man between 18 and 29 years old who had mild COVID-19 (a few samples of this study predate the infection). Cell type and time point are not known.

The V and J genes are TRBV12-3 or TRBV12-4 and TRBJ1-1; tentatively, D is TRBD1 (5 bases). This CDR3 has 13 amino acids. Trimming cost V 5 bases and J 6 bases, with 13 bases left between them. The CDR3: CASSNFGGSEAFF. CDR3 nucleotides: TGTGCCAGCAGTAACTTCGGGGGGTCTGAAGCTTTCTTT.

Only a few counts were recorded for this clonotype. CDR3 amino acids: CASSSPGSGNTEAFF. In DNA form, the CDR3 reads TGTGCCAGCAGCTCTCCAGGGTCCGGGAACACTGAAGCTTTCTTT. This chain connects TRBV5-6 to TRBJ1-1, with a weak D call TRBD1 (5 bases). Germline V lookup: CDR1 SGHDT, CDR2 YYEEEE. Trimming shortened V by 3 bases and J by 1 base, and 13 bases separated the two germline ends. This CDR3 contains 15 residues.

This clonotype has at least ten counts. The chain has TRBV29-1 and TRBJ1-1; D uncertain. The CDR3 has 11 amino acids. Germline CDR1 and CDR2: SQVTM and ANQGSEA. V lost 6 bases, J lost 1 base, and 6 bases lay in between. The CDR3 bases are TGCAGCGTCGACGGGAACACTGAAGCTTTCTTT. Amino acid sequence: CSVDGNTEAFF.

This clonotype was detected only a few times. The rearrangement links TRBV6-5 to TRBJ1-6; 7 nucleotides agree with TRBD1. The CDR3 sequence is 13 residues long. Trimming cost V 6 bases and J 9 bases; bases outside gene matches: 5. The V gene's germline CDR1 is MNHEY and CDR2 SVGAGI. The CDR3 loop is CASRRQGSSPLHF. The CDR3, as DNA: TGTGCCAGCAGAAGACAGGGCAGTTCACCCCTCCACTTT.

This sequence joins TRBV12-3 or TRBV12-4 and TRBJ2-5; D is perhaps TRBD1 or TRBD2 (5 bases each). The CDR3 loop spans 14 amino acids. V lost 6 bases to trimming and J lost 0 bases, with 11 bases between them. The CDR3 here is CASRKGRYQETQYF. The CDR3, as DNA: TGTGCCAGCAGGAAGGGACGGTACCAAGAGACCCAGTACTTC.

This clonotype occurred a few times. The chain employs TRBV9 and TRBJ2-1; D may match TRBD1 or TRBD2 (6 bases each). Trimming removed 3 bases at V and 5 bases at J, with 15 bases between. CDR1 is SGDLS and CDR2 is YYNGEE in the germline V gene. The CDR3 is made up of 15 amino acids. The CDR3 nucleotides are TGTGCCAGCAGCGCCCTGCCGGGGGCTAACAATGAGCAGTTCTTC. This sequence encodes CASSALPGANNEQFF. The full variable domain, rest sourced from reference TRBV9 and TRBJ2-1, is DSGVTQTPKHLITATGQRVTLRCSPRSGDLSVYWYQQSLDQGLQFLIQYYNGEERAKGNILERFSAQQFPDLHSELNLSSLELGDSALYFCASSALPGANNEQFFGPGTRLTVL.

This sequence joins TRBV5-1 and TRBJ2-5, with 7 bases fitting TRBD1. Germline lookup yields CDR1 SGHRS and CDR2 YFSETQ. The CDR3 is made up of 15 amino acids. V trimming: 2 bases; J trimming: 1 base; junction bases outside the gene matches: 5. The CDR3 protein is CASSFPGTAQETQYF. In nucleotides, the CDR3 is TGCGCCAGCAGCTTCCCGGGGACAGCCCAAGAGACCCAGTACTTC.

V usage is TRBV2 and J usage is TRBJ2-7; 7 nucleotides line up with TRBD2. V lost 4 bases, J lost 0 bases, and 3 bases stayed unmatched. CDR3 length: 14 residues. Per the germline V gene, CDR1 is SNHLY and CDR2 is FYNNEI. The CDR3, as DNA: TGTGCCAGCAGTGCCAGCGGGGTCTCCTACGAGCAGTACTTC. As protein: CASSASGVSYEQYF.

CDR3 amino acids: CSARDPQGRSYNEQFF. CDR3 sequence (DNA): TGCAGTGCTAGAGATCCACAGGGTAGGTCCTACAATGAGCAGTTCTTC. This chain uses TRBV20-1 with TRBJ2-1; D might be TRBD1 (6 bases). Trimming took off 0 bases at V and 1 base at J, with 13 bases between the two ends. The CDR3 sequence is 16 residues long. CDR1 DFQATT and CDR2 SNEGSKA come from the germline V gene (reference sequence).

The J gene is TRBJ2-6, the V gene TRBV7-2; the D is unclear. The CDR3 spans 14 residues. Germline V gives CDR1 SGHTA, CDR2 FQGNSA. The V and J ends lost 7 bases and 2 bases respectively, with 9 bases between them. The CDR3 nucleotides read TGTGCCAGCACTCTGGATACTGGGGCCAACGTCCTGACTTTC. Translated: CASTLDTGANVLTF.

This clonotype was observed a few times. The J gene is TRBJ1-3, the V gene TRBV6-2 or TRBV6-3, with unresolved D. The CDR3 has 15 amino acids. V lost 2 bases and J 3 bases, leaving 11 bases between the germline ends. Germline loops: CDR1 MNHEY, CDR2 SVGEGT. CDR3 sequence reads: CASSYAGERGNTIYF. In DNA, the CDR3 is TGTGCCAGCAGTTACGCAGGAGAGCGTGGAAACACCATATATTTT.

The chain combines TRBV7-2 with TRBJ2-5; D gene unclear. CDR3 length: 12 residues. V lost 5 bases and J lost 5, with 9 bases in between. The germline V gene has CDR1 SGHTA and CDR2 FQGNSA. The CDR3 region has the DNA TGTGCCAGCAGCAACCATGGCGAGACCCAGTACTTC. This sequence encodes CASSNHGETQYF.

The sample holds a few counts of this clonotype. The chain uses TRBV7-2 and TRBJ2-5, with TRBD2 identical over 10 bases. Germline loops: CDR1 SGHTA, CDR2 FQGNSA. The CDR3 loop spans 17 amino acids. After removal of 1 base from V and 5 bases from J, the junction contained 10 bases not matched to a gene. Written as DNA, the CDR3 is TGTGCCAGCAGCTTAGTCCCTAGCGGGGGCCCTACGGAGACCCAGTACTTC. Translation: CASSLVPSGGPTETQYF.

This clonotype turned up a few times. This chain uses TRBV12-3 or TRBV12-4 with TRBJ1-2; D is ambiguous. The CDR3 runs to 11 residues. V lost 0 bases to trimming and J lost 9 bases, with 5 bases between them. This CDR3 reads CASSLAMSYTF. Written as DNA, the CDR3 is TGTGCCAGCAGTTTAGCGATGAGCTACACCTTC.

There are a few counts of this clonotype. This chain links TRBV25-1 with TRBJ1-2; no definite D call. Per the germline V gene, CDR1 is MGHDK and CDR2 is SYGVNS. The CDR3 is 14 amino acids. V lost 0 bases, J lost 5 bases, and 10 bases lay in between. The CDR3 DNA is TGTGCCAGCAGTGAATACCCTTCTGGGTATGGCTACACCTTC. As protein: CASSEYPSGYGYTF.

This chain links TRBV14 with TRBJ1-2, with no clear D. This CDR3 has 15 amino acids. The V gene's germline CDR1 is SGHDN and CDR2 FVKESK. V gave up 0 bases and J gave up 1 base, with 9 bases separating them. The CDR3 protein is CASSQDPVFNYGYTF. For the CDR3, the DNA is TGTGCCAGCAGCCAAGACCCAGTTTTTAACTATGGCTACACCTTC. Full variable domain (rest looked up from reference TRBV14 and TRBJ1-2): EAGVTQFPSHSVIEKGQTVTLRCDPISGHDNLYWYRRVMGKEIKFLLHFVKESKQDESGMPNNRFLAERTGGTYSTLKVQPAELEDSGVYFCASSQDPVFNYGYTFGSGTRLTVV.

This clonotype was detected only a few times. Mismatch with germline at one junction end may stem from a read error. The J gene is TRBJ2-1, the V gene TRBV20-1; 7 bases fit TRBD2. The CDR3 is 18 amino acids. Germline V gene lookup returns CDR1 DFQATT and CDR2 SNEGSKA (reference sequence). CDR3 nucleotide sequence: TGCAGTGCCAGAGGTGCCCCAAGGCGGGGAGGGGCCTACAATGAGCAGTTCTTC. The encoded protein is CSARGAPRRGGAYNEQFF.

At least ten counts were recorded for this clonotype. The chain is built from TRBV7-9 and TRBJ2-2; D uncertain. V lost 3 bases, J lost 10 bases, and 3 bases lay in between. Per the germline V gene, CDR1 is SEHNR and CDR2 is FQNEAQ (reference sequence). This CDR3 spans 10 amino acids. CDR3: CASSFEELFF. CDR3 bases: TGTGCCAGCAGCTTTGAGGAGCTGTTTTTT.

This clonotype has at least ten counts. This chain links TRBV5-1 with TRBJ2-5; D uncertain. Trimming left V 0 bases short and J 3 bases short, with 9 bases between. Germline V CDR1 and CDR2: SGHRS, YFSETQ. The CDR3 consists of 14 residues. CDR3 in DNA: TGCGCCAGCAGCTTGGTGCCTAGGGAAGAGACCCAGTACTTC. It is translated as CASSLVPREETQYF. The full variable domain, completed using reference TRBV5-1 and TRBJ2-5, is KAGVTQTPRYLIKTRGQQVTLSCSPISGHRSVSWYQQTPGQGLQFLFEYFSETQRNKGNFPGRFSGRQFSNSRSEMNVSTLELGDSALYLCASSLVPREETQYFGPGTRLLVL.

This chain uses TRBV5-6 with TRBJ2-5; tentatively, D is TRBD1 or TRBD2 (5 bases each). Germline V gives CDR1 SGHDT, CDR2 YYEEEE. Deletions cut 9 bases from V and 2 bases from J, with 14 bases between. The length of the CDR3 is 13 residues. The CDR3 DNA reads TGTGCCACCAGGGCTGCGGGTCAAGAGACCCAGTACTTC. This gives the protein CATRAAGQETQYF.

This chain joins TRBV6-2 or TRBV6-3 and TRBJ2-7; 11 bases match TRBD1. The CDR3 consists of 15 residues. The germline V gene has CDR1 MNHEY and CDR2 SVGEGT. The V and J ends lost 6 bases and 6 bases, in that order; junction bases with no gene match: 10. CDR3 region: CASSLGQGAGSEQYV. DNA for the CDR3: TGTGCCAGCAGCCTTGGACAGGGGGCAGGTAGCGAGCAGTACGTC.

The chain is built from TRBV6-5 and TRBJ1-5; 8 bases fit TRBD1. Germline-derived CDR1 and CDR2 are MNHEY and SVGAGI. Unmatched junction bases numbered 6, after V lost 10 bases and J lost 7 bases. The CDR3 sequence is 12 residues long. CDR3 nucleotides: TGTGCCACCCGGACAGGGAGGCAGCCCCAGCATTTT. Amino acid sequence: CATRTGRQPQHF.

The J gene is TRBJ2-5, the V gene TRBV4-1, with D perhaps matching TRBD1 or TRBD2 (5 bases each). CDR1 is MGHRA, CDR2 YSYEKL, per germline. The CDR3 length is 15 residues. V was pared by 4 bases and J by 5 bases, with 17 bases between. The CDR3 reads CASSRTGTDEETQYF. Here the CDR3 DNA reads TGCGCCAGCAGCCGGACCGGGACGGACGAGGAGACCCAGTACTTC.

V is TRBV5-4 and J is TRBJ2-4, with D possibly matching TRBD2 (6 bases). Trimming cost V 0 bases and J 9 bases, with 13 bases left between them. Germline assignment: CDR1 SGHNT and CDR2 YYREEE (reference sequence). This CDR3 has 14 residues. Written as DNA, the CDR3 is TGTGCCAGCAGCTTGGACAGGTTGGGGGGCATTCAGTACTTC. This translates into CASSLDRLGGIQYF. Combining the CDR3 with reference TRBV5-4 and TRBJ2-4 gives the whole variable domain ETGVTQSPTHLIKTRGQQVTLRCSSQSGHNTVSWYQQALGQGPQFIFQYYREEENGRGNFPPRFSGLQFPNYSSELNVNALELDDSALYLCASSLDRLGGIQYFGAGTRLSVL.

This clonotype was detected a few times. DNA for the CDR3: TGTGCCAGCAGCCCCCCGGGACAGGGGATATATACGCAGTATTTT. Encoded protein: CASSPPGQGIYTQYF. The chain couples TRBV5-5 to TRBJ2-3; 10 positions match TRBD1. In germline, CDR1 is SGHKS, CDR2 YYEKEE (reference sequence). The CDR3 totals 15 residues. V shed 4 bases and J 7 bases; nucleotides not matched to a gene: 9.

The chain employs TRBV27 and TRBJ2-4, with 9 positions matching TRBD1. Germline CDR1 is MNHEY and CDR2 is SMNVEV (reference sequence). The CDR3 is 13 amino acids. With V trimmed by 5 bases and J by 7 bases, 3 bases remained unmatched. The CDR3 region has the DNA TGTGCCAGCAGTCGACAGGGGGAGAACATTCAGTACTTC. Amino acids: CASSRQGENIQYF.

The rearrangement joins TRBV4-3 to TRBJ2-3; 10 bases line up with TRBD1. CDR3 length: 15 amino acids. Germline CDR1 reads LGHNA; CDR2 reads YSLEER. The J segment lost 4 bases and the V segment lost 4 bases, leaving 5 bases of the junction unmatched. The CDR3 DNA follows: TGCGCCAGCAGCCCAAGGGACAGGGGTTCAGATACGCAGTATTTT. Protein sequence: CASSPRDRGSDTQYF.

The genes are TRBV6-5 and TRBJ2-3; no firm D call. The germline V and J ends were trimmed by 2 bases and 2 bases, with 8 bases remaining between them. CDR3 length: 14 amino acids. Per the germline V gene, CDR1 is MNHEY and CDR2 is SVGAGI. The CDR3 sequence: CASSYAGPTDTQYF. CDR3 sequence (DNA): TGTGCCAGCAGTTACGCCGGACCCACAGATACGCAGTATTTT.

The chain uses TRBV6-5 and TRBJ1-1; 7 bases fit TRBD1. Germline V gene sequence: CDR1 MNHEY, CDR2 SVGAGI. The CDR3 covers 15 residues. The trim removed 2 bases at V and 3 bases at J, leaving 6 bases unmatched. CDR3 in amino acids: CASSYLVTGDTEAFF. CDR3 nucleotide sequence: TGTGCCAGCAGTTACCTCGTAACAGGGGACACTGAAGCTTTCTTT.